The 18 T cell receptor beta chains presented below share a single source sample, sequenced in a study of cytomegalovirus exposure and HLA in healthy donors. A multiplex PCR was run with 60 Vbeta primers and 13 Jbeta primers. Profiled with immunoSEQ multiplex PCR; TCRdb holds only in-frame clones, not every one. This table has about 84,000 clones, 63% appearing once. Sequencing was performed on PBMCs. These receptors were taken from a woman between 35 and 50 years old in good health and CMV-seropositive.

This chain joins TRBV10-2 and TRBJ2-7; TRBD2 aligns across 10 bases. The CDR3 spans 15 residues. J lost 6 bases, V lost 2 bases, and 7 bases had no gene match. The V gene's germline CDR1 is WSHSY and CDR2 SAAADI. The CDR3 DNA sequence: TGCGCCAGCAGTGAGGGGCTAGCGGGAGTGTTCGAGCAGTACTTC. This sequence encodes CASSEGLAGVFEQYF.

V and J are TRBV5-1 and TRBJ1-1, with TRBD1 as a possible D gene (6 bases). The germline V gene has CDR1 SGHRS and CDR2 YFSETQ. Trimming pared 2 bases from V and 0 bases from J, leaving 14 bases between. The length of the CDR3 is 16 residues. Here the CDR3 reads CASSFSRGSMNTEAFF. CDR3 DNA sequence: TGCGCCAGCAGCTTTTCCAGGGGATCCATGAACACTGAAGCTTTCTTT.

The chain carries TRBV18 and TRBJ2-1, with TRBD2 identical over 9 bases. The CDR3 has 14 amino acids. Germline trimming cut 6 bases from V and 7 bases from J; bases unmatched to any gene: 7. Germline CDR1 is KGHSH and CDR2 is LQKENI. CDR3 DNA: TGTGCCAGCTCCGTCTGGCGGGAGGGGAATGAGCAGTTCTTC. Protein sequence: CASSVWREGNEQFF.

The V gene is TRBV28, the J gene TRBJ2-7; the match to TRBD2 covers 7 bases. Germline values: CDR1 MDHEN, CDR2 SYDVKM. The CDR3 is 13 amino acids. With 10 bases clipped from V and 1 base from J, the junction kept 7 bases outside the gene matches. The CDR3 here is CATRTGGSYEQYF. Here the CDR3 DNA reads TGTGCCACCCGGACGGGGGGTTCCTACGAGCAGTACTTC.

This chain uses TRBV27 with TRBJ1-2; 7 bases map to TRBD1. The germline gives CDR1 MNHEY, CDR2 SMNVEV (reference sequence). The CDR3 is made up of 14 amino acids. Trimming cost V 1 base and J 12 bases; bases outside gene matches: 11. Here the CDR3 reads CASSLFRDSLVHTF. CDR3 in DNA: TGTGCCAGCAGTTTATTCCGGGACAGTCTCGTGCACACCTTC.

J is TRBJ2-1 and V is TRBV6-5, with TRBD2 matching over 7 bases. The CDR3 is made up of 15 amino acids. Germline V CDR1 and CDR2: MNHEY, SVGAGI. The V segment lost 6 bases and the J segment 0 bases; nucleotides outside the gene matches: 5. The chain's CDR3 is CASRSRDYSYNEQFF. CDR3 sequence (DNA): TGTGCCAGCAGGTCCCGGGACTACTCCTACAATGAGCAGTTCTTC.

The rearrangement uses TRBV5-1 and TRBJ2-2; a possible D gene is TRBD2 (5 bases). Trimming removed 0 bases at V and 8 bases at J, with 8 bases between. This CDR3 has 13 amino acids. Germline V lookup: CDR1 SGHRS, CDR2 YFSETQ. CDR3 amino acids: CASSLARRGELFF. The DNA of the CDR3 is TGCGCCAGCAGCTTGGCCCGGAGGGGGGAGCTGTTTTTT.

The table lists this clone with a few counts. V is TRBV6-5 and J is TRBJ1-1, with 7 bases lining up with TRBD1. The CDR3 is 15 amino acids. The germline CDR1 and CDR2 sequences are MNHEY and SVGAGI. The V and J ends lost 2 bases and 0 bases, in that order; junction bases with no gene match: 3. The CDR3 reads CASSYGDRMNTEAFF. In nucleotides, the CDR3 is TGTGCCAGCAGTTACGGGGACAGAATGAACACTGAAGCTTTCTTT.

The J gene is TRBJ2-2, the V gene TRBV18, with D perhaps matching TRBD1 (6 bases). The CDR3 has 16 amino acids. With 3 bases removed from V and 0 bases from J, the gap between germline ends came to 11 bases. Germline CDR1 KGHSH, CDR2 LQKENI. The CDR3 DNA sequence: TGTGCCAGCTCACCTCAGGGGACAACGAACACCGGGGAGCTGTTTTTT. Protein sequence: CASSPQGTTNTGELFF.

The rearrangement links TRBV29-1 to TRBJ2-3; D is perhaps TRBD2 (6 bases). Trimming took 7 bases from V and 6 from J, leaving 17 bases between them. Germline loops: CDR1 SQVTM, CDR2 ANQGSEA. The CDR3 runs 13 residues. This CDR3 reads CSANPGRGDTQYF. DNA for the CDR3: TGCAGCGCAAACCCGGGACGGGGGGATACGCAGTATTTT.

The chain combines TRBV5-1 with TRBJ2-7; perhaps TRBD2 as D (6 bases). The CDR3 is 16 residues long. V lost 0 bases to trimming and J lost 0 bases, with 13 bases between them. CDR1 and CDR2 from the germline V gene are SGHRS and YFSETQ. The CDR3 reads CASSLGGTASSYEQYF. CDR3 coding DNA: TGCGCCAGCAGCTTGGGCGGGACGGCGAGCTCCTACGAGCAGTACTTC.

This rearrangement joins TRBV27 to TRBJ1-1; 7 nucleotides agree with TRBD1. V was pared by 5 bases and J by 3 bases, with 12 bases of the junction left unmatched. Germline CDR1 reads MNHEY; CDR2 reads SMNVEV (reference sequence). The CDR3 sequence is 16 residues long. The CDR3 loop reads CASSVRGPERDTEAFF. DNA for the CDR3: TGTGCCAGCAGTGTAAGGGGGCCCGAGAGGGACACTGAAGCTTTCTTT.

A single count supports this clone. The chain employs TRBV28 and TRBJ1-5, with D possibly TRBD1 on 5 matching bases. The CDR3 is 14 amino acids. Between the trimmed V and J ends, which lost 6 bases and 2 bases, there was a span of 11 bases. CDR1 is MDHEN, CDR2 SYDVKM, per germline. This chain's CDR3 is CASRWGGGNQPQHF. The CDR3 bases are TGTGCCAGCAGATGGGGCGGAGGCAATCAGCCCCAGCATTTT.

V usage is TRBV9 and J usage is TRBJ2-5; a possible D gene is TRBD2 (5 bases). CDR1 is SGDLS, CDR2 YYNGEE, per germline. This CDR3 contains 14 residues. V was clipped by 4 bases and J by 4 bases, with 14 bases between them. The CDR3 bases are TGTGCCAGCAGCTCCCCGAGGGCCGGAGAGACCCAGTACTTC. Translating it yields CASSSPRAGETQYF. The full variable domain, completed using reference TRBV9 and TRBJ2-5, is DSGVTQTPKHLITATGQRVTLRCSPRSGDLSVYWYQQSLDQGLQFLIQYYNGEERAKGNILERFSAQQFPDLHSELNLSSLELGDSALYFCASSSPRAGETQYFGPGTRLLVL.

The chain combines TRBV7-8 with TRBJ1-1; tentatively, D is TRBD1 (6 bases). The CDR3 loop spans 19 amino acids. Trimming shortened V by 3 bases and J by 0 bases, and 23 bases separated the two germline ends. Looked up from germline, CDR1 is SGHVS and CDR2 is FQNEAQ. CDR3 nucleotides: TGTGCCAGCAGCTTGAGTTTAATGTCCAGGGGTGAGGTGAACACTGAAGCTTTCTTT. Translating gives CASSLSLMSRGEVNTEAFF.

J is TRBJ2-3 and V is TRBV7-7; TRBD1 agrees at 7 bases. Trimming at V came to 5 bases and at J to 8 bases, leaving 13 bases not matched to a gene. The germline gives CDR1 SSHAT, CDR2 FNYEAQ (reference sequence). This CDR3 comprises 15 residues. The CDR3: CASSQDRTPFVTQYF. In DNA, the CDR3 is TGTGCCAGCAGCCAGGACAGGACCCCGTTTGTTACGCAGTATTTT. Supplemented by reference TRBV7-7 and TRBJ2-3, the full variable domain reads GAGVSQSPRYKVTKRGQDVTLRCDPISSHATLYWYQQALGQGPEFLTYFNYEAQPDKSGLPSDRFSAERPEGSISTLTIQRTEQRDSAMYRCASSQDRTPFVTQYFGPGTRLTVL.

The V and J genes are TRBV5-6 and TRBJ2-7; TRBD2 matches at 14 bases. The CDR3 spans 16 residues. V lost 4 bases and J lost 4; bases outside the gene matches: 7. Germline V gives CDR1 SGHDT, CDR2 YYEEEE. Here the CDR3 reads CASSPGTSGSGYEQYF. DNA of the CDR3: TGTGCCAGCAGCCCGGGGACTAGCGGGAGCGGTTACGAGCAGTACTTC.

This chain links TRBV28 with TRBJ1-1; D unresolved. The CDR3 is made up of 13 amino acids. V shed 4 bases and J shed 7 bases, with 13 bases lying between them. Germline loops: CDR1 MDHEN, CDR2 SYDVKM. CDR3 DNA: TGTGCCAGCAGTTACCCTCCACTCGTTGAAGCTTTCTTT. Amino acid sequence: CASSYPPLVEAFF.